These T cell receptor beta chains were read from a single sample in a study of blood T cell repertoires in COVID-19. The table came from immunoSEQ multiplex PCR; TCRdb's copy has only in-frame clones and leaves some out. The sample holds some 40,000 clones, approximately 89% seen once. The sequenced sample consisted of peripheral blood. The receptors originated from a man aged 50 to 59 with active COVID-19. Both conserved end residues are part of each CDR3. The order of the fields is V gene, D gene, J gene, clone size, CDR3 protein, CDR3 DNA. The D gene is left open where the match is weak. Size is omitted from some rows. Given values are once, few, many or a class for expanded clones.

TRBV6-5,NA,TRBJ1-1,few,CASSRTLNTEAFF,TGTGCCAGCAGTAGGACATTGAACACTGAAGCTTTCTTT
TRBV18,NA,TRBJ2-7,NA,CASSPRSSAGRMIEQYF,TGTGCCAGCTCACCACGATCATCGGCAGGGAGGATGATAGAGCAGTACTTC
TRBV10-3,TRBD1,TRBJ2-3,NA,CAISDGQGARDTQYF,TGTGCCATCAGTGATGGGCAGGGGGCGCGAGATACGCAGTATTTT
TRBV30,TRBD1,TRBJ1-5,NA,CAWSVKDRGNQPQHF,TGTGCCTGGAGTGTCAAAGACAGGGGGAATCAGCCCCAGCATTTT
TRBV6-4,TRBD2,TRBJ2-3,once,CASRPDGRTDTQYF,TGTGCCAGCAGACCTGACGGGAGGACAGATACGCAGTATTTT
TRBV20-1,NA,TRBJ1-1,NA,CSASKGTQGTEAFF,TGCAGTGCTAGTAAGGGTACCCAGGGGACTGAAGCTTTCTTT
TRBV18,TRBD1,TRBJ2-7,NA,CASSPGTGREQYF,TGTGCCAGCTCACCCGGGACAGGGAGGGAGCAGTACTTC
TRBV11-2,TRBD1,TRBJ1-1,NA,CASSLDRGHTEAFF,TGTGCCAGCAGCTTGGACAGGGGGCACACTGAAGCTTTCTTT
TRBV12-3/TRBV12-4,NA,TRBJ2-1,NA,CASRAQGRDEQFF,TGTGCCAGTCGCGCTCAGGGTAGGGATGAGCAGTTCTTC
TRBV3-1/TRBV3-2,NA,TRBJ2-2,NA,CASSPTSNTGELFF,TGTGCCAGCAGCCCAACTTCGAACACCGGGGAGCTGTTTTTT
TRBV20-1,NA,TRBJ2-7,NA,CSARAQYEQYF,TGCAGTGCTAGAGCCCAGTACGAGCAGTACTTC
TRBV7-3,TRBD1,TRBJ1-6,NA,CASSPNPRTGATYNSPLHF,TGTGCCAGCAGCCCCAACCCACGGACAGGGGCGACCTATAATTCACCCCTCCACTTT
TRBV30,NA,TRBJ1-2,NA,CAWSEGRDYGYTF,TGTGCCTGGAGTGAAGGGCGGGACTATGGCTACACCTTC
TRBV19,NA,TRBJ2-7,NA,CASSTDIRPAGWYEQYF,TGTGCCAGTAGTACCGACATCCGGCCGGCGGGATGGTACGAGCAGTACTTC
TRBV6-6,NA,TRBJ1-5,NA,CASSYWEQQHF,TGTGCCAGCAGTTACTGGGAGCAACAGCATTTT
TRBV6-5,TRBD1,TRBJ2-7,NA,CASKPRDRADEQYF,TGTGCCAGCAAACCCAGGGACAGGGCTGACGAGCAGTACTTC
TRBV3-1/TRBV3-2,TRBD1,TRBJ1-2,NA,CASSLLGQDFYGYTF,TGTGCCAGCAGCCTACTGGGACAGGACTTCTATGGCTACACCTTC
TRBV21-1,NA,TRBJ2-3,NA,CASSSPSDRGRTDTQYF,TGTGCCAGCAGCTCCCCCTCTGACAGGGGGCGCACAGATACGCAGTATTTT
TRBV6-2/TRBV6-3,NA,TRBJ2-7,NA,CASSWGGFSYEQYF,TGTGCCAGCAGTTGGGGAGGTTTCTCCTACGAGCAGTACTTC
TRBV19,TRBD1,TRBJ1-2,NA,CASSLIQGGDYGYTF,TGTGCCAGTAGCCTAATACAGGGGGGAGACTATGGCTACACCTTC
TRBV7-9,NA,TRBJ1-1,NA,CASSYQMNTEAFF,TGTGCCAGCAGCTATCAGATGAACACTGAAGCTTTCTTT
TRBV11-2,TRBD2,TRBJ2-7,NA,CASTSVWGGSYEQYF,TGTGCCAGCACCTCTGTCTGGGGGGGGTCCTACGAGCAGTACTTC
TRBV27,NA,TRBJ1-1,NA,CASSGGWHTEAFF,TGTGCCAGCTCGGGGGGTTGGCACACTGAAGCTTTCTTT
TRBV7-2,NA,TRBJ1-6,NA,CASSRSAVNSPLHF,TGTGCCAGCAGCCGGTCAGCGGTAAATTCACCCCTCCACTTT
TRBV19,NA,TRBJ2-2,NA,CASGRAGITGELFF,TGTGCTAGTGGCCGGGCAGGGATCACCGGGGAGCTGTTTTTT
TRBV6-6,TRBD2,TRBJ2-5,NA,CASSYPGTSDGETQYF,TGTGCCAGCAGTTACCCCGGGACTAGCGACGGGGAGACCCAGTACTTC
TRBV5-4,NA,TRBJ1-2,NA,CASSYNTYRDTLGYTF,TGTGCCAGCAGCTACAACACTTACCGGGACACCCTTGGCTACACCTTC
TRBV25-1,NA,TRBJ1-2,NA,CASSGQGPNYGYTF,TGTGCCAGCAGTGGGCAGGGGCCTAACTATGGCTACACCTTC
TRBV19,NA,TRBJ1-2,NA,CASSNRVDGYTF,TGTGCCAGTAGTAACAGGGTAGATGGCTACACCTTC
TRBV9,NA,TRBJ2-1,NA,CASSVASYNEQFF,TGTGCCAGCAGCGTAGCCAGCTACAATGAGCAGTTCTTC
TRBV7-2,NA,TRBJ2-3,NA,CASSLVGAVSTDTQYF,TGTGCCAGCAGCTTAGTGGGGGCCGTGAGCACAGATACGCAGTATTTT
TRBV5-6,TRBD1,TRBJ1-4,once,CASSLGQGVATNEKLFF,TGTGCCAGCAGCTTGGGTCAGGGGGTTGCAACTAATGAAAAACTGTTTTTT
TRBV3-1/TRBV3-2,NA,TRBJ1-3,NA,CASSRTSGGNTIYF,TGTGCCAGCAGCCGTACTTCGGGAGGAAACACCATATATTTT
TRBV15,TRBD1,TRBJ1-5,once,CATSRTGDQPQHF,TGTGCCACCAGCAGGACAGGGGATCAGCCCCAGCATTTT
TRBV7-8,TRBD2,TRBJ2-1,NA,CASSLGGGYNEQFF,TGTGCCAGCAGCTTAGGGGGGGGATACAATGAGCAGTTCTTC
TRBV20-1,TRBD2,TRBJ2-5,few,CSASPSGYQETQYF,TGCAGTGCTAGTCCTAGCGGGTACCAAGAGACCCAGTACTTC
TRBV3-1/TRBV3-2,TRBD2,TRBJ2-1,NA,CASSQEGLAGIEQFF,TGTGCCAGCAGCCAAGAGGGACTAGCGGGAATTGAGCAGTTCTTC
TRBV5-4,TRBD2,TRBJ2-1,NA,CASSLGLAGAYNEQFF,TGTGCCAGCAGCCTCGGACTAGCGGGGGCCTACAATGAGCAGTTCTTC
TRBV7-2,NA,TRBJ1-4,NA,CASPTINEKLFF,TGTGCCAGCCCTACGATCAATGAAAAACTGTTTTTT
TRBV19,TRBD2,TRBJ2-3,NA,CASSRLAGTDTQYF,TGTGCCAGTAGTCGACTAGCAGGTACAGATACGCAGTATTTT
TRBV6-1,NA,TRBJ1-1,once,CASSEDSRQEMNTEAFF,TGTGCCAGCAGTGAAGACAGCCGACAGGAGATGAACACTGAAGCTTTCTTT